This is a list of T cell receptor beta chains from one sample in a study of Tregs in tolerant kidney transplant recipients. The repertoire was sequenced with immunoSEQ multiplex PCR; TCRdb's copy has only in-frame clones and lacks some. The table includes some 110,000 clones, almost 95% detected once. The sequenced material came from CD4+ T cells from blood. These receptors all stem from a human donor in good health. The CDR3 runs from the conserved cysteine through the conserved F or W. D genes are given only for firm matches. Clone size appears in some rows only: once, few, many, or a class for an expanded clone.

size	V	J	D	DNA	CDR3
.	TRBV5-1	TRBJ2-1	TRBD2	TGCGCCAGCAGGGGGGATCTGAGGGTTCGGACTAGCGGGAAAAGGTACAATGAGCAGTTCTTC	CASRGDLRVRTSGKRYNEQFF
.	TRBV2	TRBJ1-1	.	TGTGCCAGCGTGGTAACGGTGAACACTGAAGCTTTCTTT	CASVVTVNTEAFF
.	TRBV18	TRBJ1-4	TRBD1	TGTGCCAGCTCACTAGGACAGGCAGCTAATGAAAAACTGTTTTTT	CASSLGQAANEKLFF
.	TRBV5-4	TRBJ2-7	.	TGTGCCAGCAGCTCCCTAGGCCGGGACGAGCAGTACTTC	CASSSLGRDEQYF
.	TRBV6-1	TRBJ1-2	TRBD1	TGTGCCACCAATACCGGGACAGGGTACTATGGCTACACCTTC	CATNTGTGYYGYTF
.	TRBV6-6	TRBJ2-2	TRBD1	TGTGCCAGCAGTTACTCGAGAGGGGGCAGCACCGGGGAGCTGTTTTTT	CASSYSRGGSTGELFF
.	TRBV5-4	TRBJ2-3	.	TGTGCCAGCAGCTTCCGACAGTACACAGATACGCAGTATTTT	CASSFRQYTDTQYF
.	TRBV11-2	TRBJ1-6	.	TGTGCCAGCAGCTTAGGAGACATCCATAATTCACCCCTCCACTTT	CASSLGDIHNSPLHF
.	TRBV18	TRBJ1-3	.	TGTGCCAGCTCACCGACGGGACACCGAGGGAACTCTGGAAACACCATATATTTT	CASSPTGHRGNSGNTIYF
.	TRBV30	TRBJ2-1	TRBD2	TGTGCCTGGAGTCCGACGACTAGCGCCTACAATGAGCAGTTCTTC	CAWSPTTSAYNEQFF
.	TRBV29-1	TRBJ1-2	.	TGCAGCGCCAGGGAGAACTATGGCTACACCTTC	CSARENYGYTF
.	TRBV18	TRBJ1-2	.	TGTGCCAGCTCACCAGGGCTGGGTGCCCCGCCGTACTATGGCTACACCTTC	CASSPGLGAPPYYGYTF
.	TRBV11-2	TRBJ2-1	.	TGTGCCAGCAGCTTAGCCCGAAGCTCCTACAATGAGCAGTTCTTC	CASSLARSSYNEQFF
once	TRBV2	TRBJ2-3	.	TGTGCCAGCAGTCGGGGCGAAGATACGCAGTATTTT	CASSRGEDTQYF
.	TRBV12-5	TRBJ1-3	.	TGTGCTAGTGGTTTAGTGAGCTTTTCTGGAAACACCATATATTTT	CASGLVSFSGNTIYF
.	TRBV10-2	TRBJ1-1	.	TGCGCCAGCACCTCCCAGAGGGCGGGGGGCACTGAAGCTTTCTTT	CASTSQRAGGTEAFF
.	TRBV6-1	TRBJ2-7	TRBD2	TGTGCCAGCATCTGGACTAGCGGGGGCTCCTACGAGCAGTACTTC	CASIWTSGGSYEQYF
once	TRBV5-8	TRBJ2-3	.	TGTGCCAGCAGCTCCGGGACGGCATCTGATACGCAGTATTTT	CASSSGTASDTQYF
.	TRBV29-1	TRBJ1-1	TRBD1	TGCAGCGTCGACAGGGTGTTCACTGAAGCTTTCTTT	CSVDRVFTEAFF
.	TRBV7-9	TRBJ2-5	.	TGTGCCAGCAGCGAGGACAGAGCAGCACAAGAGACCCAGTACTTC	CASSEDRAAQETQYF
.	TRBV30	TRBJ1-3	.	TGTGCCTGGAGTGTCAAAGGGGGAATCGCCCCATCTGGAAACACCATATATTTT	CAWSVKGGIAPSGNTIYF
.	TRBV6-6	TRBJ2-1	TRBD2	TGTGCCAGCAGTTACGATCCTAGCGGGGCCACCGAGCAGTTCTTC	CASSYDPSGATEQFF
.	TRBV5-1	TRBJ1-1	.	TGCGCCAGCAGCTTGGACAGGGAGAGGGCTGAAGCTTTCTTT	CASSLDRERAEAFF
.	TRBV6-5	TRBJ1-1	.	TGTGCCAGCAGTTACAACGTAGGCACTGAAGCTTTCTTT	CASSYNVGTEAFF
.	TRBV30	TRBJ2-3	.	TGTGCCTGCCCCCGTCAATCGGGTTCGGCTTCGGATACGCAGTATTTT	CACPRQSGSASDTQYF
once	TRBV2	TRBJ2-5	TRBD2	TGTGCCCTGAGGAAGCGGGGGAGCCAAGAGACCCAGTACTTC	CALRKRGSQETQYF
once	TRBV18	TRBJ1-5	TRBD1	TGTGCCAGCTCACCCGGGACAGGGGCAAATCAGCCCCAGCATTTT	CASSPGTGANQPQHF
.	TRBV6-5	TRBJ2-5	.	TGTGCCAGCAGTACCCAGGGGGGATACGAGACCCAGTACTTC	CASSTQGGYETQYF
.	TRBV6-6	TRBJ1-3	.	TGTGCCAGCCTGAAAGGGGGCTCTGGAAACACCATATATTTT	CASLKGGSGNTIYF
.	TRBV5-1	TRBJ1-6	TRBD1	TGCGCCAGCAGCCGGGACAGGGGGTGGAACTCACCCCTCCACTTT	CASSRDRGWNSPLHF
.	TRBV15	TRBJ2-4	.	TGTGCCACCGGTGGGACCATCGGAGCCAAAAACATTCAGTACTTC	CATGGTIGAKNIQYF
.	TRBV7-3	TRBJ1-1	.	TGTGCCAGCAGCCCAAGGCCGGGCTTGAACACTGAAGCTTTCTTT	CASSPRPGLNTEAFF
.	TRBV27	TRBJ2-1	TRBD2	TGTGCCAGCAGTCCCTCCGGGACTAGCGGGCGCAGGAATGAGCAGTTCTTC	CASSPSGTSGRRNEQFF
.	TRBV4-1	TRBJ1-5	TRBD1	TGCGCCAGCAGCCGACAGGGAAATCAGCCCCAGCATTTT	CASSRQGNQPQHF
once	TRBV29-1	TRBJ2-1	.	TGCAGCGCTGCGAGCGGGACAGTCCCCTACAATGAGCAGTTCTTC	CSAASGTVPYNEQFF
.	TRBV7-9	TRBJ2-3	.	TGTGCCAGCAGCTTACCAGCGGGACACACAGATACGCAGTATTTT	CASSLPAGHTDTQYF
.	TRBV6-1	TRBJ2-6	.	TGTGCCAGCACCCAGGGTCTCTCTGGGGCCAACGTCCTGACTTTC	CASTQGLSGANVLTF
.	TRBV7-8	TRBJ1-1	.	TGTGCCAGCAGCTTACAGGCCCGAACTGAAGCTTTCTTT	CASSLQARTEAFF
.	TRBV11-3	TRBJ1-1	.	TGTGCCAGCAGCCGAGGGCACCCGAACACTGAAGCTTTCTTT	CASSRGHPNTEAFF
once	TRBV19	TRBJ1-2	.	TGTGCCAGTATCGACAGGATAGTCGGCTACACCTTC	CASIDRIVGYTF
.	TRBV10-3	TRBJ2-5	TRBD1	TGTGCCATCAGTGAACCAGGGGGTCAAGAGACCCAGTACTTC	CAISEPGGQETQYF
.	TRBV19	TRBJ1-1	.	TGTGCCAGTAGTATTGACAACCTCGACACTGAAGCTTTCTTT	CASSIDNLDTEAFF
.	TRBV6-6	TRBJ1-1	TRBD1	TGTGCCAGCAGGGATTACAGGGGGTGGACTGAAGCTTTCTTT	CASRDYRGWTEAFF
.	TRBV20-1	TRBJ2-5	.	TGCAGTGCTAGCCTGGGGACCCAGTACTTC	CSASLGTQYF
.	TRBV15	TRBJ2-3	TRBD2	TGTGCCACCAGCTACGGACTAGCGGGAGTAGGAAGGCGCACAGATACGCAGTATTTT	CATSYGLAGVGRRTDTQYF
.	TRBV14	TRBJ1-2	TRBD1	TGTGCCAGCAGCCCGGGACAGAATCTATATGGCTACACCTTC	CASSPGQNLYGYTF
.	TRBV7-6	TRBJ2-7	TRBD1	TGTGCCAGCAGCCCGCCGGACAGGTACTACGAGCAGTACTTC	CASSPPDRYYEQYF